The present entry profiles one T cell receptor (beta chain) with its context. Its target is not known. This sample is drawn from a study of beta chain features in type 1 diabetes. General observations from the study: Patients with Type 1 diabetes showed moderately but significantly shorter TCRB CDR3s in all four CD4+ subsets.

Germline V gene lookup returns CDR1 DFQATT and CDR2 SNEGSKA (reference sequence). The CDR3 contains 11 residues. The sequenced template was cDNA made from the entire isolated RNA. Only in-frame clones appear in the TCRdb table, and some are missing; sequencing was by immunoSEQ multiplex PCR. The data show about 160,000 clones, over 6% seen once. This chain uses TRBV20-1 with TRBJ2-7; 7 bases are a match to TRBD1. This TCR was recovered from a young man with type 1 diabetes. The specimen was central memory CD4+ T cells from blood. The CDR3 nucleotides are TGCGGCGCGACAGGGAACTACGAGCAGTACTTC. Amino acids: CGATGNYEQYF.